What follows are 27 T cell receptor beta chains derived from one specimen sequenced in a study of identical twins. MiXCR, applied by TCRdb to the 5' RACE reads, yields one record per CDR3 protein. The table lists hundreds of thousands of distinct CDR3 sequences, more than 6.5% of them singletons. A further study also used this sample, focusing on yellow fever vaccine responses in identical twins.

Sample: memory (CD45RO+) T cells sorted from blood. Source of these receptors: a woman in her late teens or twenties in good health.

This clonotype came up many times. The chain couples TRBV12-3 or TRBV12-4 to TRBJ2-2; D may be TRBD1 or TRBD2 (5 bases each). The V end lost 10 bases, the J end lost 4 bases, and 16 bases lay between the germline ends. This CDR3 spans 14 amino acids. Here the CDR3 reads CATKPGTTTGELFF. Here the CDR3 DNA reads TGTGCCACCAAACCCGGGACGACCACCGGGGAGCTGTTTTTT.

This clonotype is a singleton in its sample. Relative to the germline gene, one junction end is altered; a read error may explain this. V is TRBV12-3 or TRBV12-4 and J is TRBJ2-3, with TRBD2 identical over 12 bases. The CDR3 is 19 residues long. The CDR3 spells CAISFLLAGGPQPFGTQYF. The CDR3 DNA is TGTGCCATCAGTTTCCTCCTAGCGGGGGGGCCCCAACCCTTCGGTACGCAGTATTTT.

This clonotype came up a few times. V gene TRBV18 combines with J gene TRBJ2-3, with D hard to call. CDR1 and CDR2 from the germline V gene are KGHSH and LQKENI. The CDR3 length is 14 residues. Trimming left V 2 bases short and J 4 bases short, with 10 bases between. Here the CDR3 reads CASSPNHVADTQYF. CDR3 in DNA: TGTGCCAGCTCACCAAATCATGTGGCAGATACGCAGTATTTT.

This clonotype was recorded at least ten times. The V and J genes are TRBV12-3 or TRBV12-4 and TRBJ2-7; the D call may be TRBD1 or TRBD2 (5 bases each). Between the trimmed V and J ends, which lost 1 base and 4 bases, there was a span of 8 bases. The CDR3 sequence is 13 residues long. Here the CDR3 DNA reads TGTGCCAGCAGTTTAGAGGGACCGTACGAGCAGTACGTC. Translated, it gives CASSLEGPYEQYV.

This chain connects TRBV5-1 to TRBJ2-7, with no clear D. Germline CDR1 SGHRS, CDR2 YFSETQ. Trimming took off 5 bases at V and 0 bases at J, with 15 bases between the two ends. The CDR3 is 15 amino acids. CDR3 nucleotide sequence: TGCGCCAGCAGAACGGCGACCTCCAGCTCCTACGAGCAGTACTTC. Protein: CASRTATSSSYEQYF.

This clonotype was recorded at least ten times. A much larger clone is a single base away; this may be a read error. The V call is TRBV5-8, the J call TRBJ2-1; D ambiguous. The CDR3 consists of 11 residues. Trimming cost V 4 bases and J 4 bases, with 3 bases left between them. CDR1 SGHTS and CDR2 YDEGEE come from the germline V gene. The CDR3 region has the DNA TGTGCCAGCAGCACATACAATGAGCAGTTCTTC. The encoded protein is CASSTYNEQFF.

At least ten counts were recorded for this clonotype. This sequence joins TRBV25-1 and TRBJ2-7; possibly TRBD2 for D (5 bases). CDR1 MGHDK and CDR2 SYGVNS come from the germline V gene. The CDR3 consists of 13 residues. V lost 2 bases and J 3 bases, leaving 8 bases between the germline ends. The CDR3 DNA follows: TGTGCCAGCAGTGAAGTCGACTACTACGAGCAGTACTTC. Protein product: CASSEVDYYEQYF.

The sample holds a few counts of this clonotype. This chain links TRBV4-2 with TRBJ2-5, with TRBD2 identical over 8 bases. The J segment lost 4 bases and the V segment lost 0 bases, leaving 7 bases of the junction unmatched. In germline, CDR1 is LGHNA, CDR2 YNFKEQ. CDR3 length: 16 amino acids. CDR3 coding DNA: TGTGCCAGCAGCCAAGACGCGGGGGGAAAGGGAGAGACCCAGTACTTC. Protein product: CASSQDAGGKGETQYF.

The rearrangement links TRBV20-1 to TRBJ2-7; 9 bases fit TRBD1. Losses at the gene ends were 4 bases for V and 9 bases for J; bases not matched to a gene: 10. The germline CDR1 and CDR2 sequences are DFQATT and SNEGSKA (reference sequence). The CDR3 extends over 13 amino acids. CDR3 protein: CSATPGQGFGQYF. CDR3 coding DNA: TGCAGTGCTACTCCGGGACAGGGCTTCGGGCAGTACTTC.

The chain carries TRBV6-1 and TRBJ1-5, with D possibly being TRBD1 (5 bases). The V gene lost 1 base and the J gene lost 0 bases, with 10 bases spanning the gap. The CDR3 runs to 16 residues. Germline V gene sequence: CDR1 MNHNS, CDR2 SASEGT. The CDR3 protein is CASSEGRGYSNQPQHF. The CDR3 coding sequence is TGTGCCAGCAGTGAAGGACGGGGGTATAGCAATCAGCCCCAGCATTTT.

This clonotype was recorded many times. The genes are TRBV6-1 and TRBJ2-2; 7 nucleotides align to TRBD1. This CDR3 region has 14 residues. The ends lost 7 bases at V and 3 bases at J; junction bases unmatched: 5. Germline V CDR1 and CDR2: MNHNS, SASEGT. The CDR3 DNA sequence: TGTGCCAGCACCCCCGGGACAGACACCGGGGAGCTGTTTTTT. It encodes CASTPGTDTGELFF.

Ten or more counts support this clonotype. The chain is built from TRBV12-3 or TRBV12-4 and TRBJ2-3, with D tentatively TRBD2 (5 bases). CDR3 length: 14 residues. The V gene lost 6 bases and the J gene lost 5 bases, with 15 bases spanning the gap. This chain's CDR3 is CASSTPLGRDTQYF. Here the CDR3 DNA reads TGTGCCAGCAGCACCCCCCTGGGGAGAGATACGCAGTATTTT.

This clonotype was seen only a few times. The chain uses TRBV5-6 and TRBJ2-2; 9 bases line up with TRBD1. The ends lost 3 bases at V and 9 bases at J; junction bases unmatched: 6. CDR3 length equals 14 residues. CDR1 and CDR2 from the germline V gene are SGHDT and YYEEEE. CDR3 in amino acids: CASSSGQGLRELFF. The CDR3 DNA follows: TGTGCCAGCAGCTCGGGACAGGGATTGCGGGAGCTGTTTTTT. Using reference TRBV5-6 and TRBJ2-2 for the parts outside the CDR3, the full variable domain is DAGVTQSPTHLIKTRGQQVTLRCSPKSGHDTVSWYQQALGQGPQFIFQYYEEEERQRGNFPDRFSGHQFPNYSSELNVNALLLGDSALYLCASSSGQGLRELFFGEGSRLTVL.

This clonotype was seen a handful of times. The V and J genes are TRBV3-1 and TRBJ2-5; the D gene is possibly TRBD1 (6 bases). Trimming removed 9 bases from V and 2 bases from J, with 19 bases in between. CDR1 and CDR2 (germline): LGHDT, YNNKEL (reference sequence). The CDR3 contains 15 residues. As DNA, the CDR3 is TGTGCCAGTTCTTCACTCCGGGACACACAAGAGACCCAGTACTTC. Amino acids: CASSSLRDTQETQYF.

V usage is TRBV3-1 and J usage is TRBJ2-7, with TRBD2 as a possible D gene (6 bases). The V end was cut by 3 bases, the J end by 6 bases, with 18 bases between. CDR3 length: 15 amino acids. Germline CDR1 is LGHDT and CDR2 is YNNKEL (reference sequence). CDR3 DNA sequence: TGTGCCAGCAGCCATGCGGGGTTCGAGGGGCTCGAGCAGTACTTC. As protein: CASSHAGFEGLEQYF.

The rearrangement uses TRBV29-1 and TRBJ2-1; perhaps D is TRBD1 or TRBD2 (6 bases each). V was cut by 6 bases and J by 6 bases, with 12 bases left in between. CDR3 length: 12 amino acids. Germline values: CDR1 SQVTM, CDR2 ANQGSEA. CDR3 region: CSVDKGGNEQFF. Here the CDR3 DNA reads TGCAGCGTCGACAAGGGGGGCAATGAGCAGTTCTTC.

The chain carries TRBV27 and TRBJ2-6; D unresolved. From germline, CDR1 is MNHEY and CDR2 SMNVEV (reference sequence). Trimming removed 3 bases at V and 0 bases at J, with 6 bases between. There are 15 residues in the CDR3. The CDR3 loop is CASSFSISGANVLTF. CDR3 DNA: TGTGCCAGCAGTTTTTCGATCTCTGGGGCCAACGTCCTGACTTTC.

This chain links TRBV5-5 with TRBJ2-3, with 13 bases that match TRBD2. The V and J ends lost 4 bases and 1 base, in that order; junction bases with no gene match: 9. Germline V gene data show CDR1 as SGHKS and CDR2 as YYEKEE (reference sequence). This CDR3 region has 18 residues. CDR3 residues: CASSVTSGGAGGTDTQYF. CDR3 coding DNA: TGTGCCAGCAGCGTCACTAGCGGGGGGGCCGGGGGCACAGATACGCAGTATTTT.

This clonotype was found many times. The V gene is TRBV29-1, the J gene TRBJ1-1; weak D call: TRBD1 (6 bases). Germline V gene lookup returns CDR1 SQVTM and CDR2 ANQGSEA. V lost 4 bases to trimming and J lost 1 base, with 13 bases between them. This CDR3 has 14 residues. CDR3 bases: TGCAGCGTTGGAAGCTCGACAGGGAACACTGAAGCTTTCTTT. Protein sequence: CSVGSSTGNTEAFF. Filled out from reference TRBV29-1 and TRBJ1-1, the complete variable domain reads SAVISQKPSRDICQRGTSLTIQCQVDSQVTMMFWYRQQPGQSLTLIATANQGSEATYESGFVIDKFPISRPNLTFSTLTVSNMSPEDSSIYLCSVGSSTGNTEAFFGQGTRLTVV.

This clonotype was counted only a few times. The chain combines TRBV15 with TRBJ2-7; no clear D. Trimming took off 0 bases at V and 4 bases at J, with 10 bases between the two ends. The CDR3 contains 14 residues. Germline V CDR1 and CDR2: LNHNV, YYDKDF (reference sequence). CDR3 protein: CATSREKTAYEQYF. DNA for the CDR3: TGTGCCACCAGCAGAGAGAAAACAGCTTACGAGCAGTACTTC.

This clonotype was counted many times. The chain recombines TRBV6-1 with TRBJ2-5; perhaps TRBD2 as D (5 bases). V was trimmed by 8 bases and J by 4 bases, leaving 17 bases between them. The length of the CDR3 is 14 residues. CDR1 and CDR2 from the germline V gene are MNHNS and SASEGT. CDR3 protein: CASERPLARETQYF. The CDR3 DNA is TGTGCCAGCGAGCGACCGCTAGCTCGAGAGACCCAGTACTTC.

In this sample, this clonotype turned up many times. The chain employs TRBV3-1 and TRBJ2-3, with a possible D match to TRBD1 (6 bases). V lost 0 bases, J lost 7 bases, and 17 bases lay in between. CDR3 length equals 16 residues. The V gene's germline CDR1 is LGHDT and CDR2 YNNKEL (reference sequence). The CDR3 DNA reads TGTGCCAGCAGCCAAGAAGCAGGGGCCGCGAGGCATACGCAGTATTTT. Its translation is CASSQEAGAARHTQYF.

This clonotype was observed a few times. J is TRBJ2-7 and V is TRBV28; TRBD1 aligns across 8 bases. This CDR3 has 14 amino acids. Per germline, CDR1 MDHEN and CDR2 SYDVKM. The ends lost 7 bases at V and 6 bases at J; junction bases unmatched: 11. CDR3 protein: CASTRTGTMGEQYV. The CDR3 nucleotides are TGTGCCAGCACTAGGACAGGGACGATGGGCGAGCAGTACGTC.

With respect to this clonotype: This sequence may be a read error, since a much larger clone differs from it by one base. The J gene is TRBJ1-2, the V gene TRBV4-1; D unclear. The CDR3 has 14 residues. CDR1 is MGHRA and CDR2 is YSYEKL in the germline V gene. CDR3 residues: CAGSQELANYGYTF. Written as DNA, the CDR3 is TGCGCCGGCAGCCAAGAATTAGCTAACTATGGCTACACCTTC.

The CDR3 here is CASTDRGDTGELFF. CDR3 nucleotide sequence: TGTGCCAGTACTGACAGGGGGGACACCGGGGAGCTGTTTTTT. V gene TRBV19 combines with J gene TRBJ2-2; 9 bases align to TRBD1. CDR1 is LNHDA, CDR2 SQIVND, per germline (reference sequence). The CDR3 extends over 14 amino acids. V shed 7 bases and J 3 bases; nucleotides not matched to a gene: 3.

This clonotype was found a few times. The V gene is TRBV5-1, the J gene TRBJ2-2; 8 nucleotides match TRBD2. CDR1 and CDR2 (germline): SGHRS, YFSETQ. The CDR3 is made up of 16 amino acids. V dropped 4 bases and J dropped 1; count of bases not matched to a gene: 6. Here the CDR3 DNA reads TGCGCCAGCAGCAGGGCGGGACTAGTGAACACCGGGGAGCTGTTTTTT. The encoded protein is CASSRAGLVNTGELFF.

This clonotype was observed at least ten times. This chain joins TRBV5-1 and TRBJ2-2; the D is unclear. V lost 4 bases and J 0 bases, leaving 7 bases between the germline ends. The CDR3 has 14 amino acids. CDR1 and CDR2 from the germline V gene are SGHRS and YFSETQ. CDR3 region: CASSVRPNTGELFF. The CDR3, as DNA: TGCGCCAGCAGCGTACGGCCGAACACCGGGGAGCTGTTTTTT.